This T cell receptor (beta chain) was identified in a study of CD8 T cells in ankylosing spondylitis (dated by TCRdb to about 2017). The study in broad terms: To find TCR variants linked to disease, the study profiled T cell receptor beta repertoires in ankylosing spondylitis patients and healthy donors. The full study cohort comprised about 23 ankylosing spondylitis patients and 110 or so healthy donors. Peripheral blood samples were taken, and synovial fluid was additionally collected from ankylosing spondylitis patients.

The paper's findings and limits, for the study overall: Some of the motif variants had been reported before in the synovial fluid and blood of reactive arthritis patients, a finding that suggests common disease-initiation mechanisms. The disease-linked clones showed a CD8+ phenotype and occurred at relatively low frequencies in peripheral blood. The disease-linked clones were reported as significantly enriched in matched synovial fluid samples from ankylosing spondylitis patients. Blood from ankylosing spondylitis patients appeared to be characterized by a TCR beta motif made up of under ten highly homologous amino acid variants.

CDR1 is given as PRHDT and CDR2 as FYEKMQ, both from the germline V gene (reference sequence). V is pruned by 5 bases and J by 7 bases, leaving 15 bases of the junction without a gene match. There are 16 amino acids in the CDR3, from cysteine to phenylalanine inclusive. Of the read, only the CDR3 DNA is kept; its 48 bases are in frame from base 1. This clonotype appeared a few times. Its antigen is unknown. Base quality data are lacking; no much larger clone is found one base away. The run used an Illumina HiSeq 2500. Quantitative 5'-RACE with molecular barcodes was the method used to prepare the TCR beta libraries. Processing in the source paper ran as follows. A new computational method based on a probabilistic model of VDJ rearrangement was used to identify disease-linked TCR variants. TCRdb applied fastp at Q25 and MiXCR to the public reads, then kept only in-frame beta chains. Rows with one shared CDR3 protein collapse into an entry with the most common genes and DNA. The V and J calls and clone size are TCRdb's, not the authors'. Counted in this sample were around 340,000 distinct CDR3 sequences; roughly 20% of them appeared once. Of the sample, roughly 14% is held by the ten largest clones.

The sequence came from a male donor with ankylosing spondylitis or in good health (not recorded which). The rearranged segments are TRBV13 and TRBJ2-7; 9 middle bases align to TRBD1. The sequenced material came from blood, either unsorted or a sorted T cell fraction (not recorded which). The nucleotide sequence reads TGTGCCAGCAGCCGAGAGATGGGACAGGGACGGCGAGAGCAGTACTTC. This codes for CASSREMGQGRREQYF.